This T cell receptor beta chain was captured by sequencing in a study of read filtering for tumor transcriptome and immune sequencing. Study at large: Transcriptome libraries were built from DNase-treated RNA. IR-seq gave about 4 to 10.27 million TCR reads per sample; RNA-seq gave roughly 80 to 1273.

This clonotype was seen many times. Sampling of bone marrow took place during active disease in every patient. This library used 300 to 500 ng RNA and molecular barcoded adaptors spanning alpha/delta and beta/gamma chains. TCRdb fed the reads into MiXCR, producing one record per CDR3 protein. The sample has about 57,000 distinct CDR3 sequences; under 25% are singletons. The receptor's source is a donor aged 40 or over with multiple myeloma. Sequencing used a population of CD138-negative cells sorted from bone marrow.

The CDR3 DNA reads TGCAGCGTTGGACAGGGGGAAGGCGAGCAGTACTTC. Translating gives CSVGQGEGEQYF. The chain has TRBV29-1 and TRBJ2-7, with 9 bases identical to TRBD1. Germline V gene lookup returns CDR1 SQVTM and CDR2 ANQGSEA. This CDR3 is 12 amino acids long. The junction had 4 bases not matched to a gene; V was cut back by 4 bases and J by 6 bases.